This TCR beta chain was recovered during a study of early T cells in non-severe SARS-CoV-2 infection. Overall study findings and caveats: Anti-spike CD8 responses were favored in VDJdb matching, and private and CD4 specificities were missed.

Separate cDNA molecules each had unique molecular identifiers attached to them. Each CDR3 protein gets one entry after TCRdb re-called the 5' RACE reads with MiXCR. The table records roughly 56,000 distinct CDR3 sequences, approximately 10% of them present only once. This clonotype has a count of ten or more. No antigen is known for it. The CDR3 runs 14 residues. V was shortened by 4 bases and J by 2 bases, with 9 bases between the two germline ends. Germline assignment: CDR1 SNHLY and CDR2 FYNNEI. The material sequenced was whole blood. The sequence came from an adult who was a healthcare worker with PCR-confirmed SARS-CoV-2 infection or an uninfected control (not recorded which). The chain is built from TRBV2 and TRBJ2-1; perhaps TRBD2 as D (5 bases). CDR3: CASSAGSTYNEQFF. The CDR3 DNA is TGTGCCAGCAGTGCGGGGAGTACCTACAATGAGCAGTTCTTC.